This entry describes one TCR beta chain. An end of the junction does not agree with germline; a read error may underlie this. This entry is derived from a study of tumor and adjacent non-tumor tissue in lung cancer. Study overall: Stage I to III disease affected roughly 10 men and roughly five women aged roughly 31 to 85.

RNA was extracted from bulk tissue without any cell sorting. More than 3 cm separated this lung sample from the edge of the tumor. TCRbeta libraries were built with three rounds of nested PCR, modified from ARM-PCR. Via MiXCR, TCRdb re-called the multiplex PCR reads, giving one row per CDR3 protein. This sample has more than 85,000 distinct CDR3 sequences, with 60% to 65% found just once. In germline, CDR1 is SGHVS, CDR2 FQNEAQ. This CDR3 comprises 15 residues. The chain is built from TRBV7-8 and TRBJ2-5; 8 nucleotides align to TRBD2. The sequence derives from a man in his fifties or sixties with non-small cell lung cancer. Sequencing was carried out using distant non-tumor lung tissue. The CDR3 here is CASSPTGGVQETWYF. CDR3 in DNA: TGTGCTAGCAGCCCCACGGGAGGGGTCCAAGAGACCTGGTACTTC.